Below are 8 T cell receptor beta chains sequenced from a single sample in a study of blood T cell repertoires in COVID-19. Clones were read by immunoSEQ multiplex PCR, and TCRdb kept only the in-frame ones, dropping some. The sample lists under 250,000 clones; about nine tenths were seen once. The sequenced sample consisted of peripheral blood. All receptors derive from a woman aged 60 to 75 who had recovered from COVID-19.

The chain uses TRBV18 and TRBJ2-1; D gene ambiguous. The CDR3 spans 12 residues. CDR1 is KGHSH, CDR2 LQKENI, per germline. V was trimmed by 6 bases and J by 6 bases, leaving 9 bases between them. As DNA, the CDR3 is TGTGCCAGCTCTAACCAGGCCAATGAGCAGTTCTTC. This translates into CASSNQANEQFF.

CDR3 loop: CASSRDRGGYEQYF. The DNA of the CDR3 is TGCGCCAGCAGCCGGGACAGGGGAGGCTACGAGCAGTACTTC. The V and J genes are TRBV4-3 and TRBJ2-7; 10 positions match TRBD1. The CDR3 totals 14 residues. Trimming cost V 4 bases and J 3 bases; bases outside gene matches: 3. Germline values: CDR1 LGHNA, CDR2 YSLEER.

The table lists this clone with a count of one. The rearrangement joins TRBV7-3 to TRBJ1-1; D might be TRBD1 (6 bases). This CDR3 is built from 14 residues. Germline assignment: CDR1 SGHTA and CDR2 FQGTGA. Trimming stripped 2 bases from V and 1 base from J, with 8 bases between. CDR3 sequence (DNA): TGTGCCAGCAGCTTAGGGACACCGAACACTGAAGCTTTCTTT. Translated, it gives CASSLGTPNTEAFF.

The V and J genes are TRBV5-1 and TRBJ2-1; tentative D call: TRBD2 (6 bases). The V and J ends lost 5 bases and 5 bases respectively, with 17 bases between them. This CDR3 comprises 15 residues. Germline V gene lookup returns CDR1 SGHRS and CDR2 YFSETQ. CDR3 sequence (DNA): TGCGCCAGCAGGGGAGGAATGCAAAGTAACAATGAGCAGTTCTTC. Translation gives CASRGGMQSNNEQFF.

The table lists this clone with a few counts. CDR3 region: CARPGQRKNIQYF. The DNA of the CDR3 is TGTGCCAGACCGGGACAGAGGAAAAACATTCAGTACTTC. This sequence joins TRBV2 and TRBJ2-4, with 7 bases fitting TRBD1. The CDR3 contains 13 residues. CDR1 is SNHLY, CDR2 FYNNEI, per germline. Unmatched junction bases numbered 6, after V lost 9 bases and J lost 4 bases.

This clone has more than one count but fewer than ten. V gene TRBV5-6 combines with J gene TRBJ2-5; D is possibly TRBD2 (6 bases). V was shortened by 7 bases and J by 0 bases, with 10 bases between the two germline ends. Germline CDR1 SGHDT, CDR2 YYEEEE. This CDR3 spans 13 amino acids. As DNA, the CDR3 is TGTGCCAGCGGCGGGGCCTACCAAGAGACCCAGTACTTC. Translated, it gives CASGGAYQETQYF.

The J gene is TRBJ2-5, the V gene TRBV9, with 9 nucleotides matching TRBD1. Per germline, CDR1 SGDLS and CDR2 YYNGEE. With 3 bases clipped from V and 2 bases from J, the junction kept 5 bases outside the gene matches. CDR3 length: 15 amino acids. CDR3 sequence (DNA): TGTGCCAGCAGCGGAAGGGGACAGGGTCAAGAGACCCAGTACTTC. Protein: CASSGRGQGQETQYF.

J is TRBJ2-1 and V is TRBV19; 10 bases match TRBD2. Germline lookup yields CDR1 LNHDA and CDR2 SQIVND (reference sequence). The V segment lost 0 bases and the J segment 6 bases; nucleotides outside the gene matches: 2. The length of the CDR3 is 15 residues. The CDR3 bases are TGTGCCAGTAGTATAGACAGCGGGGGGGGCAATGAGCAGTTCTTC. Residues: CASSIDSGGGNEQFF.